The clone carrying this TCR beta chain was seen repeatedly, ten times or more. The data originate from a study of T cells after posttransplantation cyclophosphamide. This related bone marrow graft donor gave peripheral blood on the day of marrow donation. TCRdb keeps only in-frame clones here, not all; method: immunoSEQ multiplex PCR. Recorded here are 30,000 or so clones, none singletons. This CDR3 has 14 residues. The V end was cut by 1 base, the J end by 0 bases, with 9 bases between. The germline gives CDR1 GTSNPN, CDR2 SVGIG (reference sequence). This TCR was sampled from a woman in her twenties or thirties in good health and a related stem cell transplant donor. The rearrangement links TRBV30 to TRBJ1-1; D uncertain. Sequencing was carried out using PBMCs. As DNA, the CDR3 is TGTGCCTGGAGTGGGTGGCCTTTGAACACTGAAGCTTTCTTT. The encoded protein is CAWSGWPLNTEAFF.